These T cell receptor beta chains were read from a single sample in a study of spatial heterogeneity in lung cancer. One entry per CDR3 protein, called by TCRdb with MiXCR from the 5' RACE reads. The table records 80,000 to 95,000 distinct CDR3 sequences, over 8.5% of them present only once. The sample here was PBMCs, taken at surgery. These receptors came from a male donor with early-stage non-small cell lung cancer. Each CDR3 is given with its conserved first and last residue. The D gene is left open where the match is weak. Clone size, where shown, is once, few, many, or a class for clones that have expanded.

CDR3 length	clone size	D gene	V gene	J gene	CDR3 DNA	CDR3 protein
13	-	TRBD1	TRBV7-9	TRBJ1-1	TGTGCCACCGGACAGGGTCGAGTGTCTGAAGCTTTCTTT	CATGQGRVSEAFF
15	few	TRBD1	TRBV28	TRBJ2-7	TGTGCCAGCAGCCCCCCGATGACAGGGGCCTACGAGCAGTACTTC	CASSPPMTGAYEQYF
14	few	-	TRBV28	TRBJ2-1	TGTGCCAGCAGTTTTCGGGAGACCTACAATGAGCAGTTCTTC	CASSFRETYNEQFF
15	few	-	TRBV10-3	TRBJ1-1	TGTGCCATCAGAGGAACAGGTTATATGAACACTGAAGCTTTCTTT	CAIRGTGYMNTEAFF
14	many	-	TRBV9	TRBJ2-7	TGTGCCAGCAGCTTGGGACTGAATACCTACGAGCAGTACTTC	CASSLGLNTYEQYF
12	-	-	TRBV3-1	TRBJ2-7	TGTGCCAGCAGCCGTCTGGTTGGGGAGCAGTACTTC	CASSRLVGEQYF
14	-	-	TRBV7-9	TRBJ2-7	TGTGCCAGCAGCTTAGAACTGGGGGGCTACGAGCAGTACTTC	CASSLELGGYEQYF
13	few	TRBD2	TRBV7-3	TRBJ2-5	TGTGCCAGCAGCCTAAAAGGGACTAGCGTGTTGTACTTC	CASSLKGTSVLYF
15	many	-	TRBV18	TRBJ2-2	TGTGCCAGCTCACCACGAGAGGGGGACACCGGGGAGCTGTTTTTT	CASSPREGDTGELFF
11	many	-	TRBV7-9	TRBJ2-1	TGTGCCAGCAGTTGGGGACTTCCGAAGTTCTTC	CASSWGLPKFF
13	many	-	TRBV30	TRBJ1-1	TGTGCCTGGAGTTTCGTTCCGAACACTGAAGCTTTCTTT	CAWSFVPNTEAFF
12	-	-	TRBV9	TRBJ2-1	TGTGCCAGCAGCGTAGATCAGAATGAGCAGTTCTTC	CASSVDQNEQFF
15	-	-	TRBV2	TRBJ2-1	TGTGCCAGCAGCCTCGCCGCGGGGCCTTCCAATGAGCAGTTCTTC	CASSLAAGPSNEQFF
15	many	-	TRBV21-1	TRBJ2-5	TGTGCCAGCAGCACAGGACTAGCGGGAAAAGAGACCCAGTACTTC	CASSTGLAGKETQYF
15	-	-	TRBV9	TRBJ2-5	TGTGCCAGCAGCTTCTCCCCCGGGGCCGGGGAGACCCAGTACTTC	CASSFSPGAGETQYF
13	-	-	TRBV7-2	TRBJ2-1	TGTGCCAGCAGCTTCTCGGGATTTTATGAGCAGTTCTTC	CASSFSGFYEQFF
14	many	-	TRBV4-2	TRBJ2-5	TGTGCCAGCAGCCACCTTGGGGTGGAAGAGACCCAGTACTTC	CASSHLGVEETQYF
15	many	-	TRBV27	TRBJ2-3	TGTGCCAGCAGTTTATTCCGCCCCGCTTCGGATACGCAGTATTTT	CASSLFRPASDTQYF
14	few	TRBD1	TRBV20-1	TRBJ1-6	TGCAGTGCTAGATCGACAGGGGATAATTCACCCCTCCACTTT	CSARSTGDNSPLHF
13	-	TRBD1	TRBV14	TRBJ2-7	TGTGCCAGCAGCCGACAGGGGTACTACGAGCAGTACTTC	CASSRQGYYEQYF
15	many	TRBD1	TRBV5-8	TRBJ1-4	TGTGCCAGCAGCACCGGACAGGCAACTAATGAAAAACTGTTTTTT	CASSTGQATNEKLFF
16	few	-	TRBV4-1	TRBJ2-3	TGCGCCAGCAGCCAAGATATCGGGAGACTTACAGATACGCAGTATTTT	CASSQDIGRLTDTQYF
12	few	-	TRBV7-9	TRBJ2-5	TGTGCCAGCAGCTTAATAGGCGAGACCCAGTACTTC	CASSLIGETQYF
14	few	-	TRBV20-1	TRBJ2-3	TGCAGTGCTAGAGCTAGAACTAGCACAGATACGCAGTATTTT	CSARARTSTDTQYF
15	-	TRBD1	TRBV2	TRBJ2-5	TGTGCCAGCAGTTGGGACAGGGTAATTGAAGAGACCCAGTACTTC	CASSWDRVIEETQYF
16	many	-	TRBV20-1	TRBJ2-5	TGCAGTGCTAGAGATTCAGGGGGCGCGGGGGAAGAGACCCAGTACTTC	CSARDSGGAGEETQYF
13	many	TRBD1	TRBV27	TRBJ2-7	TGTGCCAGCAGTTTGGACAGGGGATACGAGCAGTACTTC	CASSLDRGYEQYF
15	-	-	TRBV4-2	TRBJ1-2	TGTGCCAGCAGCCAAGACCCCGCAGGGATCTATGGCTACACCTTC	CASSQDPAGIYGYTF
15	many	TRBD1	TRBV7-6	TRBJ1-5	TGTGCCAGCAGCTCGGACAGGGGGCGAAATCAGCCCCAGCATTTT	CASSSDRGRNQPQHF
13	-	-	TRBV7-9	TRBJ2-7	TGTGCCAGCAGCTTAACCGGGACGGTCGAGCAGTACTTC	CASSLTGTVEQYF
14	many	-	TRBV3-1	TRBJ2-5	TGTGCCAGCAGCCAAGTGATTGTTCGAGAGACCCAGTACTTC	CASSQVIVRETQYF
14	many	-	TRBV5-5	TRBJ1-5	TGTGCCAGCAGCCACGACAGCCTAAATCAGCCCCAGCATTTT	CASSHDSLNQPQHF
13	-	TRBD2	TRBV2	TRBJ2-1	TGTGCCTTTGCGGGGGGGCCGGACAATGAGCAGTTCTTC	CAFAGGPDNEQFF
15	-	-	TRBV11-3	TRBJ2-2	TGTGCCAGCAGCTTAGATCCCGGGAGCACCGGGGAGCTGTTTTTT	CASSLDPGSTGELFF
13	-	-	TRBV28	TRBJ1-2	TGTGCCAGCGGGGACCTAGATAACTATGGCTACACCTTC	CASGDLDNYGYTF